The clone carrying this TCR beta chain appeared a few times. This specimen belongs to a study of somatic mutations in cytotoxic T cells in rheumatoid arthritis. Only in-frame clones appear in the TCRdb table, and some are missing; sequencing was by immunoSEQ multiplex PCR. This table holds 9,000 to 15,000 clones, around 68% found once. Deletions cut 4 bases from V and 1 base from J, with 7 bases between. Germline lookup yields CDR1 SEHNR and CDR2 FQNEAQ (reference sequence). This CDR3 has 13 residues. Healthy-control blood donors had a median age of approximately 60 years (range about 20-75) and were 55% female. Each population, CD4+ and CD8+ cells, was isolated by positive magnetic bead selection and checked for purity by flow cytometry.

This TCR came from a man between 65 and 79 years old in good health. The rearrangement uses TRBV7-9 and TRBJ1-1; D is unresolved. Material for sequencing was CD8+ T cells sorted from blood. The CDR3 bases are TGTGCCAGCAGCTCGGTGGCGAACACTGAAGCTTTCTTT. Residues: CASSSVANTEAFF.